This is a list of T cell receptor beta chains from one sample in a study of siplizumab effects on memory and regulatory T cells. Sequencing was performed with immunoSEQ multiplex PCR; in TCRdb, only in-frame clones are kept and a portion is missing. The table has 50,000 or so clones, about 92% seen once. Material: CD8+ T cells sorted from blood. All receptors come from a human donor in good health. Each CDR3 is given with its conserved first and last residue. The D gene is left open where the match is weak. Where a row states a size, it is once, few, many or the class of an expanded clone; other rows omit it.

d_call	cdr3_length	clone_size	j_call	v_call	cdr3_aa	cdr3_nt
NA	13	NA	TRBJ2-5	TRBV18	CATYDRSQETQYF	TGTGCCACATACGACAGGAGTCAAGAGACCCAGTACTTC
NA	14	NA	TRBJ2-1	TRBV9	CASSVDDGDSEQFF	TGTGCCAGCAGCGTAGATGACGGGGATAGTGAGCAGTTCTTC
NA	16	NA	TRBJ1-4	TRBV2	CATRKEGAGTNEKLFF	TGTGCCACCCGTAAGGAAGGGGCTGGGACTAATGAAAAACTGTTTTTT
NA	16	NA	TRBJ2-7	TRBV4-1	CASSQEPGLKNYEQYF	TGCGCCAGCAGCCAAGAGCCTGGACTGAAAAACTACGAGCAGTACTTC
TRBD2	14	NA	TRBJ2-7	TRBV27	CASSPRTRSYEQYF	TGTGCCAGCAGTCCCCGGACTAGATCCTACGAGCAGTACTTC
NA	17	NA	TRBJ2-1	TRBV7-3	CASSLTGGVSSYNEQFF	TGTGCCAGCAGCTTAACGGGGGGCGTAAGCTCCTACAATGAGCAGTTCTTC
TRBD2	16	NA	TRBJ2-2	TRBV7-8	CASSLDKREDTGELFF	TGTGCCAGCAGCTTAGATAAGCGGGAGGACACCGGGGAGCTGTTTTTT
TRBD1	14	few	TRBJ1-6	TRBV6-1	CASSEGTGFSPLHF	TGTGCCAGCAGTGAAGGGACAGGGTTTTCACCCCTCCACTTT
NA	13	NA	TRBJ2-7	TRBV6-1	CASSELQGYEQYF	TGTGCCAGCAGTGAACTTCAGGGCTACGAGCAGTACTTC
NA	13	NA	TRBJ2-7	TRBV7-9	CASSPPRGYEQYF	TGTGCCAGCAGCCCCCCGAGGGGGTACGAGCAGTACTTC
TRBD2	15	NA	TRBJ2-1	TRBV4-1	CASSPGTSGYNEQFF	TGCGCCAGCAGCCCCGGGACTAGCGGTTACAATGAGCAGTTCTTC
TRBD2	17	NA	TRBJ2-7	TRBV28	CASSSLGTSGSSYEQYF	TGTGCCAGCAGTTCCCTCGGGACTAGCGGGAGTAGCTACGAGCAGTACTTC
NA	13	NA	TRBJ2-7	TRBV5-5	CASSQDRFYEQYF	TGTGCCAGCAGCCAGGACAGATTCTACGAGCAGTACTTC
NA	10	NA	TRBJ2-5	TRBV29-1	CSSGLETQYF	TGCAGCTCTGGATTGGAGACCCAGTACTTC
NA	14	NA	TRBJ2-3	TRBV4-1	CASSQDRAADTQYF	TGCGCCAGCAGCCAAGATAGGGCGGCAGATACGCAGTATTTT
TRBD1	16	NA	TRBJ2-7	TRBV27	CASSLRGDRGNREQYF	TGTGCCAGCAGTTTACGGGGGGACAGGGGGAATCGCGAGCAGTACTTC
NA	15	NA	TRBJ1-5	TRBV4-1	CASSLGGGPNQPQHF	TGCGCCAGCAGCCTCGGGGGGGGCCCGAATCAGCCCCAGCATTTT
NA	12	NA	TRBJ2-7	TRBV9	CASSATSYEQYF	TGTGCCAGCAGCGCGACCTCCTACGAGCAGTACTTC
NA	14	NA	TRBJ1-1	TRBV5-1	CASSHDTEGTEAFF	TGCGCCAGCAGCCACGACACCGAGGGGACTGAAGCTTTCTTT
NA	14	NA	TRBJ1-2	TRBV29-1	CSVVLQGEAYGYTF	TGCAGCGTTGTGCTCCAGGGAGAGGCCTATGGCTACACCTTC
NA	11	NA	TRBJ2-1	TRBV21-1	CASSKRDEQFF	TGTGCCAGCAGCAAGAGGGATGAGCAGTTCTTC
TRBD2	17	NA	TRBJ2-1	TRBV9	CASSTRPGTSGYNEQFF	TGTGCCAGCAGCACTCGGCCGGGGACTAGCGGCTACAATGAGCAGTTCTTC
NA	15	NA	TRBJ1-6	TRBV13	CASSLASSANSPLHF	TGTGCCAGCAGCTTAGCCAGCTCTGCGAATTCACCCCTCCACTTT
NA	14	once	TRBJ2-7	TRBV7-9	CASSFQDTSYEQYF	TGTGCCAGCAGCTTCCAGGACACCTCCTACGAGCAGTACTTC
TRBD1	15	NA	TRBJ1-5	TRBV6-6	CASSSETGGNQPQHF	TGTGCCAGCAGTTCAGAGACAGGGGGAAATCAGCCCCAGCATTTT
TRBD1	16	NA	TRBJ2-7	TRBV10-3	CAISVRDRGKSYEQYF	TGTGCCATCAGTGTCAGGGACAGGGGGAAATCCTACGAGCAGTACTTC
TRBD2	18	NA	TRBJ2-3	TRBV4-3	CASSQDWREGLGTDTQYF	TGCGCCAGCAGCCAAGACTGGCGGGAGGGCCTCGGCACAGATACGCAGTATTTT
NA	12	NA	TRBJ1-5	TRBV6-1	CASCTGNQPQHF	TGTGCCAGCTGTACAGGGAATCAGCCCCAGCATTTT
NA	14	NA	TRBJ2-4	TRBV21-1	CASRVRGQYHIQYF	TGTGCCAGCAGGGTAAGGGGGCAGTACCACATTCAGTACTTC
NA	13	NA	TRBJ1-2	TRBV29-1	CSVEEEGNYGYTF	TGCAGCGTTGAAGAGGAGGGTAACTATGGCTACACCTTC
NA	13	NA	TRBJ2-7	TRBV5-6	CASSFPDRLEQYF	TGTGCCAGCAGCTTCCCGGACAGACTCGAGCAGTACTTC
TRBD2	15	NA	TRBJ2-3	TRBV30	CAWSAASGRVVTQYF	TGTGCCTGGAGTGCGGCTAGCGGGAGGGTAGTTACGCAGTATTTT
NA	15	NA	TRBJ2-7	TRBV14	CASSQDSWANYEQYF	TGTGCCAGCAGCCAAGATTCCTGGGCGAACTACGAGCAGTACTTC
TRBD2	14	NA	TRBJ2-2	TRBV28	CASGPSGRVGELFF	TGTGCCAGCGGTCCTAGCGGGAGGGTCGGGGAGCTGTTTTTT
NA	14	NA	TRBJ2-2	TRBV6-1	CASMSMGDTGELFF	TGTGCCAGCATGTCCATGGGGGACACCGGGGAGCTGTTTTTT
TRBD2	13	NA	TRBJ2-7	TRBV9	CASSVVAGSEQYF	TGTGCCAGCAGCGTAGTAGCGGGTAGCGAGCAGTACTTC
TRBD1	14	NA	TRBJ1-5	TRBV28	CASTTGGEEQPQHF	TGTGCCAGCACTACAGGGGGGGAGGAACAGCCCCAGCATTTT
TRBD2	17	NA	TRBJ2-1	TRBV19	CASSASGRAFSYNEQFF	TGTGCCAGTAGTGCTAGCGGGAGGGCCTTCTCCTACAATGAGCAGTTCTTC
TRBD1	16	NA	TRBJ2-2	TRBV18	CASSPGTGASTGELFF	TGTGCCAGCTCACCTGGGACAGGGGCGAGCACCGGGGAGCTGTTTTTT
NA	12	NA	TRBJ2-7	TRBV28	CASSFREYEQYF	TGTGCCAGCAGTTTTCGCGAGTACGAGCAGTACTTC